This T cell receptor beta chain is drawn from a study of shared clonotypes between healthy human individuals. This clone occurred once. The sequencing of unsorted PBMC DNA took place on ten immunoSEQ deep assay plates. The method was immunoSEQ multiplex PCR; TCRdb's version includes in-frame clones alone and lacks a portion of them. The table lists around 500,000 clones, 70% to 80% of them singletons. The source is a woman aged 40 to 50 in good health. Some clones in this sample may be carry-over from other donors' samples. The sample taken for sequencing was PBMCs.

The CDR3 sequence: CASSLSRQGPHTGELFF. Written as DNA, the CDR3 is TGTGCCAGCAGCTTGAGCAGACAGGGTCCTCATACCGGGGAGCTGTTTTTT. This chain connects TRBV7-2 to TRBJ2-2, with TRBD1 matching 7 bases. CDR1 and CDR2 from the germline V gene are SGHTA and FQGNSA. CDR3 length: 17 amino acids. V shed 3 bases, J shed 5 bases, and the junction held 12 bases outside the gene matches.